The entry that follows covers one TCR beta chain sequence. The antigen remains undetermined. The CDR3 consists of 17 residues. Germline CDR1 LGHNA, CDR2 YNFKEQ. Trimming shortened V by 0 bases and J by 8 bases, and 19 bases separated the two germline ends. This entry is derived from a study of Ad26.COV2.S vaccination and SARS-CoV-2 variants. Across the whole study: The authors gave Ad26.COV2.S intramuscularly, either once or twice 56 days apart.

Whole-study findings and limits: Substantial breadth in spike-specific CD8+ and CD4+ T cell responses was reportedly seen after vaccination.

Treatment meaning: roughly 19 received Ad26.COV2.S at low or high dose, single or two shots; five or six received placebo; per-sample allocation not given. It was on day 63 after the first vaccine or placebo injection that samples were taken. TCRdb keeps only in-frame clones here, not all; method: immunoSEQ multiplex PCR. Of 350,000 to 600,000 clones listed, approximately 90% were seen once; the top ten hold 1.7%. The rearrangement joins TRBV4-2 to TRBJ1-4; D is undetermined. The sequence was collected from a person between 18 and 65 years old who received the Ad26.COV2.S COVID-19 vaccine or a placebo. Sequencing was performed on peripheral blood, taken in a trial of Ad26.COV2.S vaccine versus placebo. The chain's CDR3 is CASSQDHRGGRVEKLFF. The CDR3 bases are TGTGCCAGCAGCCAAGATCATCGTGGAGGTCGTGTGGAAAAACTGTTTTTT.